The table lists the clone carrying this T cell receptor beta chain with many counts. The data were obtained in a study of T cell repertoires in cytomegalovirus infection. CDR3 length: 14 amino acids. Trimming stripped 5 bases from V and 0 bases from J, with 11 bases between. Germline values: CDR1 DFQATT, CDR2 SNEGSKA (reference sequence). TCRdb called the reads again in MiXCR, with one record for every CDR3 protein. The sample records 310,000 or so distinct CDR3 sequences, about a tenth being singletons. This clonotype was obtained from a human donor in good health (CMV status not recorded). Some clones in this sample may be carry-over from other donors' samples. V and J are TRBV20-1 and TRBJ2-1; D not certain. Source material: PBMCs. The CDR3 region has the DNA TGCAGTGCTCCAGCCCAGAGCTCCTACAATGAGCAGTTCTTC. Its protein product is CSAPAQSSYNEQFF.